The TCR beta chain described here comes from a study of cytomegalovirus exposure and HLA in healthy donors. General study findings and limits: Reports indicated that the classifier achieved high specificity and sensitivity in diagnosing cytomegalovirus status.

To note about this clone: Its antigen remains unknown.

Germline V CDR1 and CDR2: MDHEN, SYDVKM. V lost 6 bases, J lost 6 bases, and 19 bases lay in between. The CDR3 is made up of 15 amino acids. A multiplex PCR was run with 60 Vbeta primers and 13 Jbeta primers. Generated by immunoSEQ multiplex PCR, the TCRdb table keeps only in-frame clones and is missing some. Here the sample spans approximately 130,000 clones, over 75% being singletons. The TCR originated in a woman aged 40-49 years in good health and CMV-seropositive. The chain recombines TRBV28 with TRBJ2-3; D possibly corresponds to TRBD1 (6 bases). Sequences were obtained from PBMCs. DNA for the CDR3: TGTGCCAGCAGCACTTTAGGAAGGGGGAAGGATACGCAGTATTTT. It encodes CASSTLGRGKDTQYF.